This TCR beta chain was recorded in a study of blood T cell repertoires in COVID-19. In the study overall: Sources were T cells, B-cell-depleted T cells, or PBMCs; the material itself was cDNA or gDNA.

Libraries were prepared by immunoSEQ multiplex PCR; TCRdb keeps only in-frame clonotypes and omits some of them. Of fewer than 55,000 clones in the sample, around 68% were seen once. This clone was seen a few times. Material: peripheral blood. The TCR sequence derives from a woman aged 65 to 85 with acute or convalescent COVID-19.

In nucleotides, the CDR3 is TGTGCCAGTAGTATAGCGGCGGGTGAGCAGTTCTTC. Translating gives CASSIAAGEQFF. The chain carries TRBV19 and TRBJ2-1, with TRBD2 as a possible D gene (5 bases). Per the germline V gene, CDR1 is LNHDA and CDR2 is SQIVND (reference sequence). The CDR3 length is 12 residues. V was cut by 1 base and J by 9 bases, with 7 bases left in between.